A single sample gave rise to the 23 T cell receptor beta chains below, sequenced in a study of T cell responses to AZD1222 COVID-19 vaccine. The repertoire was sequenced with immunoSEQ multiplex PCR; TCRdb's copy has only in-frame clones and lacks some. The table has about 120,000 clones, roughly nine tenths seen once. This specimen consisted of peripheral blood, obtained on day 0 of AZD1222 vaccination. The receptors were sampled from an adult in good health.

This chain links TRBV20-1 with TRBJ1-2; D is uncertain. CDR1 is DFQATT and CDR2 is SNEGSKA in the germline V gene (reference sequence). Trimming cost V 6 bases and J 3 bases, with 5 bases left between them. The CDR3 runs to 10 residues. The CDR3 region is CSAGHYGYTF. The CDR3 DNA is TGCAGTGCCGGACACTATGGCTACACCTTC.

The chain carries TRBV9 and TRBJ1-6; weak D call: TRBD1 (5 bases). V was pared by 7 bases and J by 10 bases, with 9 bases between. CDR1 and CDR2 from the germline V gene are SGDLS and YYNGEE. CDR3 length: 11 residues. The CDR3, as DNA: TGTGCCAGCGGAGGGGAATCACCCCTCCACTTT. Its protein product is CASGGESPLHF.

This sequence joins TRBV5-4 and TRBJ1-6, with D hard to call. Germline values: CDR1 SGHNT, CDR2 YYREEE (reference sequence). CDR3 length equals 13 residues. Deletions cut 9 bases from V and 7 bases from J, with 14 bases between. CDR3: CATRGRWNSPLHF. CDR3 sequence (DNA): TGTGCCACCCGAGGGAGGTGGAATTCACCCCTCCACTTT.

The chain uses TRBV28 and TRBJ1-5; the D is unclear. V shed 8 bases and J shed 4 bases, with 18 bases lying between them. Germline CDR1 MDHEN, CDR2 SYDVKM. The CDR3 spans 15 residues. The CDR3 reads CASLPGGVLNQPQHF. The CDR3 DNA sequence: TGTGCCAGCCTTCCTGGTGGGGTTCTAAATCAGCCCCAGCATTTT.

The J gene is TRBJ1-2, the V gene TRBV28, with D possibly TRBD1 on 5 matching bases. Germline V gene sequence: CDR1 MDHEN, CDR2 SYDVKM. There are 12 residues in the CDR3. V was pared by 8 bases and J by 4 bases, with 11 bases between. CDR3 coding DNA: TGTGCCAGCTGGGACGGATTCTATGGCTACACCTTC. Protein: CASWDGFYGYTF.

The V and J genes are TRBV10-3 and TRBJ1-4; D is perhaps TRBD1 (5 bases). V lost 4 bases, J lost 7 bases, and 16 bases lay in between. Germline CDR1 is ENHRY and CDR2 is SYGVKD. The CDR3 is 15 residues long. The CDR3 reads CAISGGRGKGEKLFF. The CDR3, as DNA: TGTGCCATCAGTGGAGGGAGGGGAAAGGGTGAAAAACTGTTTTTT.

The chain has TRBV6-5 and TRBJ2-3; 8 nucleotides line up with TRBD1. The length of the CDR3 is 14 residues. V trimming: 6 bases; J trimming: 4 bases; junction bases outside the gene matches: 6. Germline-derived CDR1 and CDR2 are MNHEY and SVGAGI. In DNA form, the CDR3 reads TGTGCCAGCAGCCGGGACAGGAGGGCAGATACGCAGTATTTT. Protein product: CASSRDRRADTQYF.

The CDR3 bases are TGTGCCAGCAGCAAGAGAACTAGCCTCCAACGGGGTGAGCAGTTCTTC. This translates into CASSKRTSLQRGEQFF. V usage is TRBV21-1 and J usage is TRBJ2-1; the D call in the table, TRBD2, was not verified against the DNA. TRBV21-1 is flagged as a pseudogene. This CDR3 is 16 amino acids long.

This rearrangement joins TRBV12-3 or TRBV12-4 to TRBJ2-7, with a tentative D call TRBD1 (5 bases). This CDR3 has 11 residues. V was cut by 0 bases and J by 12 bases, with 9 bases left in between. As DNA, the CDR3 is TGTGCCAGCAGTTTAGCAGGGGCGGCGTACTTC. Its protein is CASSLAGAAYF.

This clone was counted once. The chain is built from TRBV28 and TRBJ1-6; the match to TRBD1 covers 7 bases. Germline V gives CDR1 MDHEN, CDR2 SYDVKM. CDR3 size: 15 residues. Trimming at V came to 7 bases and at J to 10 bases, leaving 13 bases not matched to a gene. The DNA for the CDR3 is TGTGCCAGCACCTTACCCCGGGACAGTCGATCACCCCTCCACTTT. Protein: CASTLPRDSRSPLHF.

The chain links TRBV11-2 to TRBJ2-1; either TRBD1 or TRBD2 may supply D (5 bases each). From germline, CDR1 is SGHAT and CDR2 FQNNGV. Trimming took off 5 bases at V and 5 bases at J, with 10 bases between the two ends. This CDR3 is 13 amino acids long. In nucleotides, the CDR3 is TGTGCCAGCAGCCGGGACCAGCACAATGAGCAGTTCTTC. Encoded protein: CASSRDQHNEQFF.

V is TRBV29-1 and J is TRBJ2-2; a possible D gene is TRBD1 (6 bases). The CDR3 is 12 residues long. Trimming stripped 3 bases from V and 9 bases from J, with 11 bases between. Germline CDR1 reads SQVTM; CDR2 reads ANQGSEA. CDR3 DNA sequence: TGCAGCGTTGAGGGCAGGGGACGGGAGCTGTTTTTT. As protein: CSVEGRGRELFF.

In DNA, the CDR3 is TGTGCCAGCAGCTTGGGTGATACGCAGTATTTT. It codes for CASSLGDTQYF. This chain joins TRBV5-4 and TRBJ2-3; D not resolved. CDR1 SGHNT and CDR2 YYREEE come from the germline V gene (reference sequence). The CDR3 totals 11 residues. Trimming took off 0 bases at V and 6 bases at J, with 2 bases between the two ends.

As regards this clone: An end of the junction does not agree with germline; a read error may underlie this. This chain joins TRBV30 and TRBJ1-1, with TRBD1 matching 7 bases. This CDR3 is 13 amino acids long. From germline, CDR1 is GTSNPN and CDR2 SVGIG (reference sequence). The CDR3 coding sequence is TGTGCCTGGAGTAGGGGGCTAAACAGTGAAGCTTTCTTT. Residues: CAWSRGLNSEAFF. The entire variable domain, with the rest obtained from reference TRBV30 and TRBJ1-1, is as follows: SQTIHQWPATLVQPVGSPLSLECTVEGTSNPNLYWYRQAAGRGLQLLFYSVGIGQISSEVPQNLSASRPQDRQFILSSKKLLLSDSGFYLCAWSRGLNSEAFFGQGTRLTVV.

The rearrangement uses TRBV11-2 and TRBJ2-1; 7 nucleotides match TRBD1. V lost 4 bases, J lost 3 bases, and 9 bases stayed unmatched. The CDR3 is made up of 16 amino acids. From germline, CDR1 is SGHAT and CDR2 FQNNGV. CDR3 protein: CASSSIQGKDYNEQFF. DNA of the CDR3: TGTGCCAGCAGCTCCATACAGGGGAAGGACTACAATGAGCAGTTCTTC.

This clone was counted between two and nine times. V is TRBV2 and J is TRBJ1-6; no clear D. CDR3 length equals 14 residues. Germline V gene lookup returns CDR1 SNHLY and CDR2 FYNNEI. Trimming cost V 3 bases and J 10 bases, with 13 bases left between them. The CDR3 reads CASSDEAGGSPLHF. As DNA, the CDR3 is TGTGCCAGCAGTGATGAGGCAGGAGGGTCACCCCTCCACTTT.

The chain links TRBV18 to TRBJ1-5; unclear D gene. The germline V gene has CDR1 KGHSH and CDR2 LQKENI. CDR3 size: 13 residues. Trimming left V 5 bases short and J 5 bases short, with 10 bases between. The CDR3 here is CASSSTSDQPQHF. The DNA of the CDR3 is TGTGCCAGCTCATCCACCTCTGATCAGCCCCAGCATTTT.

The genes are TRBV27 and TRBJ1-5; 8 positions agree with TRBD1. The germline V gene has CDR1 MNHEY and CDR2 SMNVEV (reference sequence). Trimming at V came to 7 bases and at J to 5 bases, leaving 7 bases not matched to a gene. The CDR3 totals 14 residues. The CDR3 DNA follows: TGTGCCAGCACCCCTACAGGGGGGGATCAGCCCCAGCATTTT. Translation gives CASTPTGGDQPQHF.

The chain couples TRBV10-3 to TRBJ1-5; D remains unclear. The V and J ends lost 5 bases and 4 bases respectively, with 12 bases between them. The CDR3 has 14 residues. Germline V gene sequence: CDR1 ENHRY, CDR2 SYGVKD. This CDR3 is CAISQPGENQPQHF. The CDR3 nucleotides read TGTGCCATCAGTCAGCCGGGTGAAAATCAGCCCCAGCATTTT.

CDR3 DNA sequence: TGTGCCAGCAGTCGCCCGGGGAACGAGCAGTACTTC. Translated, it gives CASSRPGNEQYF. This chain connects TRBV6-5 to TRBJ2-7; a weak D match, TRBD2 (5 bases). Between the trimmed V and J ends, which lost 5 bases and 5 bases, there was a span of 10 bases. Germline V gives CDR1 MNHEY, CDR2 SVGAGI. The CDR3 loop spans 12 amino acids.

The chain is built from TRBV11-2 and TRBJ2-1; D is undetermined. Deletions cut 5 bases from V and 10 bases from J, with 12 bases between. Germline-derived CDR1 and CDR2 are SGHAT and FQNNGV. CDR3 length: 12 residues. The CDR3 DNA reads as TGTGCCAGCAGCCCCAGAGCGAGAGAGCAGTTCTTC. This gives the protein CASSPRAREQFF.

The CDR3 protein is CASSANEPDYNEQFF. In DNA form, the CDR3 reads TGTGCCAGCAGCGCTAACGAACCTGACTACAATGAGCAGTTCTTC. The gene calls are TRBV6-6 and TRBJ2-1; D is unresolved. The length of the CDR3 is 15 residues. From germline, CDR1 is MNHNY and CDR2 SVGAGI (reference sequence). With 6 bases removed from V and 3 bases from J, the gap between germline ends came to 15 bases.

The table lists this clone with a count of one. This chain uses TRBV6-2 or TRBV6-3 with TRBJ2-3; D is ambiguous. Trimming left V 0 bases short and J 0 bases short, with 4 bases between. Germline V CDR1 and CDR2: MNHEY, SVGEGT. This CDR3 is 14 amino acids long. This chain's CDR3 is CASSYSESTDTQYF. CDR3 nucleotide sequence: TGTGCCAGCAGTTACTCGGAGAGCACAGATACGCAGTATTTT.